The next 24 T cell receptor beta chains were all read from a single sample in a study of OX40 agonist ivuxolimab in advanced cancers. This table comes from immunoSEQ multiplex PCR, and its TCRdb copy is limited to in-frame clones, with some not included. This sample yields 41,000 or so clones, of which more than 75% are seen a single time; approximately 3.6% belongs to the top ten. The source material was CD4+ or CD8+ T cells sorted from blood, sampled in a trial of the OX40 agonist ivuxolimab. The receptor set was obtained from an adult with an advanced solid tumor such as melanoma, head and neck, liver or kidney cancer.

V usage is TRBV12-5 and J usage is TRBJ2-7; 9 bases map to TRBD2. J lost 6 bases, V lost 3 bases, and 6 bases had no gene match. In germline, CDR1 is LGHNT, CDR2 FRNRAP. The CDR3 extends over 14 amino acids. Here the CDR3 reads CASGFGLAGSEQYF. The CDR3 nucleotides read TGTGCTAGTGGTTTTGGGCTAGCGGGAAGCGAGCAGTACTTC.

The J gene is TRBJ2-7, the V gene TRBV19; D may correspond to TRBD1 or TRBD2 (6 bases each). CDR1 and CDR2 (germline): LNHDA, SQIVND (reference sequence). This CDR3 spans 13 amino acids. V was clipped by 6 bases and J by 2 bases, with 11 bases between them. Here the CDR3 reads CASSEGGTYEQYF. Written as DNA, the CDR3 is TGTGCCAGTAGCGAGGGGGGCACCTACGAGCAGTACTTC.

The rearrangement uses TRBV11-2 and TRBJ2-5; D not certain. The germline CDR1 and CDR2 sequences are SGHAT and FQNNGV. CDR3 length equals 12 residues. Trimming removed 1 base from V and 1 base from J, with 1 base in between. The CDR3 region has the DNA TGTGCCAGCAGCTTAGCCCAAGAGACCCAGTACTTC. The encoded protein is CASSLAQETQYF.

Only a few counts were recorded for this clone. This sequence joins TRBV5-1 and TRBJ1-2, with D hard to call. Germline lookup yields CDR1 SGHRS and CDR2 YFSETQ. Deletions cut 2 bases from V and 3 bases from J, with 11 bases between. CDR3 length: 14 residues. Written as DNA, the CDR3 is TGCGCCAGCAGCTTTTCCGGAGGTGACTATGGCTACACCTTC. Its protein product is CASSFSGGDYGYTF.

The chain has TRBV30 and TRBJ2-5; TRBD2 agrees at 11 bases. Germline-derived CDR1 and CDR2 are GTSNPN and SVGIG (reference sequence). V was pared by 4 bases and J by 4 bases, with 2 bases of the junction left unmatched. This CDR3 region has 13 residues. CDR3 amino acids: CAWKLAGGETQYF. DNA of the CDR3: TGTGCCTGGAAGCTAGCGGGAGGAGAGACCCAGTACTTC.

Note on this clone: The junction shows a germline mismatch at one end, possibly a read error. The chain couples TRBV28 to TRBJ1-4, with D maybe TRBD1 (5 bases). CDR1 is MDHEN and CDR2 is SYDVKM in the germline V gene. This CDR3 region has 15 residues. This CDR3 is CANSRRGARGEKLFF. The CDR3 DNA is TGTGCCAACAGTCGTCGCGGGGCCCGAGGTGAAAAACTGTTTTTT.

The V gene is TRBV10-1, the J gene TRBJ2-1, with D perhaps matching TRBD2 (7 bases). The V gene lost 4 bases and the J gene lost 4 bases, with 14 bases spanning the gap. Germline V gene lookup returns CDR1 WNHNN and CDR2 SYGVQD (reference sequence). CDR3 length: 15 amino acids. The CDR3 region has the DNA TGCGCCAGCAGTGTTACGGGGAGGGGGTACAATGAGCAGTTCTTC. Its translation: CASSVTGRGYNEQFF.

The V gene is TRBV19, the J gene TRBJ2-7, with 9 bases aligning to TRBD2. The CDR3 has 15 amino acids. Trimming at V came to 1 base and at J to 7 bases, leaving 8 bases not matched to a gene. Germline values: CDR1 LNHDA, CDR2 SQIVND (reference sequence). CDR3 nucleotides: TGTGCCAGTAGTATAGTAGCGGGGGTCCTCGGGGAGCAGTACTTC. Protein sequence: CASSIVAGVLGEQYF.

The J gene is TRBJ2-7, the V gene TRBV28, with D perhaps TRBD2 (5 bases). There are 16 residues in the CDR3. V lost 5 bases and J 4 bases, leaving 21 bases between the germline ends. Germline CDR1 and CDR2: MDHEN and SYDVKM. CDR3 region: CASSQPSGLRVYEQYF. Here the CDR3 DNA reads TGTGCCAGCAGTCAACCCTCCGGGTTGAGGGTATACGAGCAGTACTTC.

CDR3: CASSYSGVGSYEQYF. The CDR3 coding sequence is TGTGCCAGCAGTTACTCAGGGGTCGGCTCCTACGAGCAGTACTTC. The rearrangement links TRBV6-5 to TRBJ2-7, with TRBD1 as a possible D gene (5 bases). V was clipped by 0 bases and J by 0 bases, with 9 bases between them. Germline assignment: CDR1 MNHEY and CDR2 SVGAGI. CDR3 size: 15 residues.

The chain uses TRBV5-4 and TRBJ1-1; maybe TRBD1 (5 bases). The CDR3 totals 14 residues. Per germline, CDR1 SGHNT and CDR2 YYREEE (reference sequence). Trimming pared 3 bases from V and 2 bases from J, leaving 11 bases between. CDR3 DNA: TGTGCCAGCAGCTACAGGCGTGGAAACACTGAAGCTTTCTTT. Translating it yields CASSYRRGNTEAFF.

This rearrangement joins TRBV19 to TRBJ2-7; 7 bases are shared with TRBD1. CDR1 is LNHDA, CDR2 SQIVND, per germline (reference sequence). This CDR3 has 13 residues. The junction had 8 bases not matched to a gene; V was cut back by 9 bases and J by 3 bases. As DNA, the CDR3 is TGTGCCAGCCAGGGACAGACCAACTACGAGCAGTACTTC. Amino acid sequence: CASQGQTNYEQYF. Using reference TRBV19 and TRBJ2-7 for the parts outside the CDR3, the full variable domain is DGGITQSPKYLFRKEGQNVTLSCEQNLNHDAMYWYRQDPGQGLRLIYYSQIVNDFQKGDIAEGYSVSREKKESFPLTVTSAQKNPTAFYLCASQGQTNYEQYFGPGTRLTVT.

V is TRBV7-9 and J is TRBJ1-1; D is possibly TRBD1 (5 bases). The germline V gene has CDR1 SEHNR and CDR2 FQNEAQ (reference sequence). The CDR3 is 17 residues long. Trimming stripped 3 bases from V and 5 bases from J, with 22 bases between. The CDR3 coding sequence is TGTGCCAGCAGCTTGGGCCCCGCGGGGACCTCCGGGACTGAAGCTTTCTTT. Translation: CASSLGPAGTSGTEAFF. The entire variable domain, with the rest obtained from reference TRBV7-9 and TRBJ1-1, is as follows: DTGVSQNPRHKITKRGQNVTFRCDPISEHNRLYWYRQTLGQGPEFLTYFQNEAQLEKSRLLSDRFSAERPKGSFSTLEIQRTEQGDSAMYLCASSLGPAGTSGTEAFFGQGTRLTVV.

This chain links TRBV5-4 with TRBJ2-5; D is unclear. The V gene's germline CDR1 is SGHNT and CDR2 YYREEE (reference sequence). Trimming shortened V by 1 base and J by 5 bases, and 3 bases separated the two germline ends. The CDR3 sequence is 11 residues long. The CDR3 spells CASSLRETQYF. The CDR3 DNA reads TGTGCCAGCAGCTTGCGGGAGACCCAGTACTTC. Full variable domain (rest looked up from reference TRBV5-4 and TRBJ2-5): ETGVTQSPTHLIKTRGQQVTLRCSSQSGHNTVSWYQQALGQGPQFIFQYYREEENGRGNFPPRFSGLQFPNYSSELNVNALELDDSALYLCASSLRETQYFGPGTRLLVL.

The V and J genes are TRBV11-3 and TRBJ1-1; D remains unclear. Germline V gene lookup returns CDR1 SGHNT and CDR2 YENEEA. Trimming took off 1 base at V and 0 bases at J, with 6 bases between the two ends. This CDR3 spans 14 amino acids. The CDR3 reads CASSLAGVNTEAFF. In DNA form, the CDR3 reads TGTGCCAGCAGCTTAGCAGGCGTGAACACTGAAGCTTTCTTT.

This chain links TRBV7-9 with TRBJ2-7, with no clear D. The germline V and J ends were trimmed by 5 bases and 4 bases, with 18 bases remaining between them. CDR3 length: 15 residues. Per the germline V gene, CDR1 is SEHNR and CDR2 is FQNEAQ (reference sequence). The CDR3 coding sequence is TGTGCCAGCAGCGCTGCCCTGGGTTATCGATACGAGCAGTACTTC. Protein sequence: CASSAALGYRYEQYF.

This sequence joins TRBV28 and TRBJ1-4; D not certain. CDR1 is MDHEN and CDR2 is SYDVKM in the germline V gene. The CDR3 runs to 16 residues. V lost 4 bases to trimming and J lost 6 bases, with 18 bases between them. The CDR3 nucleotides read TGTGCCAGCAGTTCCCCTGACGGCGTGGTCCATGAAAAACTGTTTTTT. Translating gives CASSSPDGVVHEKLFF.

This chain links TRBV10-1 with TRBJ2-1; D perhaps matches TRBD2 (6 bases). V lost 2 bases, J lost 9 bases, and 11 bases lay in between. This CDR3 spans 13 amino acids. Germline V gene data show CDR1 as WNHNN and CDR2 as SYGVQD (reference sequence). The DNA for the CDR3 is TGCGCCAGCAGTGAGAGACTAGATACTGAGCAGTTCTTC. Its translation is CASSERLDTEQFF.

For the CDR3, the DNA is TGTGCCAGCAGTGACCAGGGACATCTAGGTAATTTGGATACGCAGTATTTT. It translates to CASSDQGHLGNLDTQYF. This rearrangement joins TRBV6-4 to TRBJ2-3, with TRBD1 as a possible D gene (6 bases). The CDR3 has 17 residues. V shed 2 bases and J shed 6 bases, with 21 bases lying between them. Germline CDR1 is MRHNA and CDR2 is SNTAGT.

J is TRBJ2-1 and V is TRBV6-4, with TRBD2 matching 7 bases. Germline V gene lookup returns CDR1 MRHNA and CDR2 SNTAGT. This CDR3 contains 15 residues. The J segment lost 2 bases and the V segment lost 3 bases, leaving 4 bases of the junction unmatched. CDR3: CASSESSGPYNEQFF. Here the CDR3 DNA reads TGTGCCAGCAGTGAATCTAGCGGACCCTACAATGAGCAGTTCTTC.

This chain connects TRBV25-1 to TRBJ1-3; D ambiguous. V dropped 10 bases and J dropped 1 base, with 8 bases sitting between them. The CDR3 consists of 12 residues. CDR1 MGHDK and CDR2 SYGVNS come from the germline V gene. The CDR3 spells CATTGSGNTIYF. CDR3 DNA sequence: TGTGCCACAACGGGGTCTGGAAACACCATATATTTT.

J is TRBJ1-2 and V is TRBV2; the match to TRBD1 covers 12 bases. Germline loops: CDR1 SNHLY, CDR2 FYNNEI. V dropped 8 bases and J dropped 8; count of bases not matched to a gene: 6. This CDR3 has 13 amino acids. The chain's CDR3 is CASQGQGAEGYTF. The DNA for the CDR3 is TGTGCCAGCCAGGGACAGGGGGCGGAAGGCTACACCTTC.

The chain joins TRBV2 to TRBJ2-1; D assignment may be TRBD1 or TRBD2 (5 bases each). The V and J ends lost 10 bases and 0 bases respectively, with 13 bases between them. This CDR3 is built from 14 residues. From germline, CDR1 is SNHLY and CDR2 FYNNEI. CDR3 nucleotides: TGTGCCATCTGGGACCAGTTCTCCTACAATGAGCAGTTCTTC. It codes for CAIWDQFSYNEQFF.

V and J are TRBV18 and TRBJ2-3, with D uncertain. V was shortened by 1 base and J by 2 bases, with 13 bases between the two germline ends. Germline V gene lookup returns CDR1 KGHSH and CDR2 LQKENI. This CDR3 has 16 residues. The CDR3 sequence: CASSPQVSTSTDTQYF. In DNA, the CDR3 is TGTGCCAGCTCACCACAGGTGTCTACTTCCACAGATACGCAGTATTTT.